The 3 T cell receptor beta chains below come from one sample, sequenced in a study of shared clonotypes between healthy human individuals (dated by TCRdb to about 2020). Libraries were prepared through the immunoSEQ multiplex PCR assay. The table comes from immuneACCESS by way of TCRdb, which keeps in-frame sequences with V and J called. Part of the clones is missing from these tables; in studies checked, under half for an unresolved V gene and the rest for unknown reasons. This sample holds some 490,000 clones; roughly 80% were observed only once. Of the sample, approximately 12% is held by the ten largest clones. Sequencing was carried out using PBMCs. These receptors were taken from a woman between 35 and 50 years old in good health. Some clones in this sample may be carry-over from other donors' samples.

This clone was counted a single time. The chain has TRBV18 and TRBJ2-5, with 14 bases fitting TRBD2. V shed 4 bases and J 5 bases; nucleotides not matched to a gene: 3. CDR3 length: 15 amino acids. Germline CDR1 KGHSH, CDR2 LQKENI. CDR3 protein: CASSQRLAGGETQYF. CDR3 sequence (DNA): TGTGCCAGCTCACAGAGACTAGCGGGAGGGGAGACCCAGTACTTC.

The V and J genes are TRBV7-9 and TRBJ2-3, with TRBD2 identical over 14 bases. Unmatched junction bases numbered 13, after V lost 9 bases and J lost 2 bases. Germline CDR1 SEHNR, CDR2 FQNEAQ (reference sequence). The CDR3 length is 18 residues. The CDR3 protein is CASQRAKTSGRVTDTQYF. CDR3 nucleotide sequence: TGTGCCAGTCAGAGAGCGAAGACTAGCGGGAGGGTCACAGATACGCAGTATTTT.

The gene calls are TRBV28 and TRBJ2-7; TRBD2 matches 11 bases. Germline CDR1 is MDHEN and CDR2 is SYDVKM. This CDR3 spans 17 amino acids. V dropped 5 bases and J dropped 7; count of bases not matched to a gene: 16. CDR3 sequence reads: CASSPGTSGLRAGEQYF. As DNA, the CDR3 is TGTGCCAGCAGTCCCGGGACTAGCGGCCTCCGTGCGGGTGAGCAGTACTTC. Together with reference TRBV28 and TRBJ2-7, the CDR3 gives the full variable domain: DVKVTQSSRYLVKRTGEKVFLECVQDMDHENMFWYRQDPGLGLRLIYFSYDVKMKEKGDIPEGYSVSREKKERFSLILESASTNQTSMYLCASSPGTSGLRAGEQYFGPGTRLTVT.